This T cell receptor beta chain came from a study of blood T cell repertoires in COVID-19. Study-level background: Sites across the United States, Italy and Spain contributed samples from acute and convalescent COVID-19.

This study enrolled people aged about 18 to 90 from roughly 22 US geographic areas. V lost 3 bases, J lost 7 bases, and 6 bases stayed unmatched. The CDR3 is 14 residues long. The germline CDR1 and CDR2 sequences are SEHNR and FQNEAQ (reference sequence). Sequencing used immunoSEQ multiplex PCR; TCRdb keeps in-frame clones, though not all of them. The table includes 200,000 to 250,000 clones, 80% to 90% detected once. The sample taken for sequencing was PBMCs or T cells enriched from blood (not recorded which). This chain uses TRBV7-9 with TRBJ2-5; 9 bases agree with TRBD1. The receptor comes from a woman under 30 in a cohort exposed to, infected with or recovered from COVID-19 (not recorded which). CDR3 DNA sequence: TGTGCCAGCAGCTTGGGGACAGGGACGGGGACCCAGTACTTC. Protein product: CASSLGTGTGTQYF.